This T cell receptor beta chain is from a study of beta chain features in type 1 diabetes. Findings and limits, study-wide: Over-representation of high TCR-expressing cells was a possible consequence of cDNA sequencing. It was among patients, rather than healthy donors, that naive, central memory and Treg TCRB repertoires appeared more similar. Moderate yet significant TCRB CDR3 shortening was seen in Type 1 diabetes patients in all four CD4+ subsets.

Every isolated RNA sample was fully reverse transcribed, so sequencing captured expressed TCRB transcripts. This table comes from immunoSEQ multiplex PCR, and its TCRdb copy is limited to in-frame clones, with some not included. The sample lists 150,000 or so clones; 63% were seen once. In regard to this clone: What it binds is not known.

Cells sorted by CD45RO/CCR7/CD25/CD127/CD95/CD27 comprised CD4+ naive, central memory, regulatory and stem cell-like memory cells. Every sorted population was more than 95% pure. From germline, CDR1 is KGHSH and CDR2 LQKENI. V was pared by 2 bases and J by 1 base, with 11 bases between. This CDR3 is built from 15 residues. Sequencing input: naive CD4+ T cells from blood. The clonotype was recovered from a man under 40 with type 1 diabetes. The rearrangement uses TRBV18 and TRBJ2-5; D gene ambiguous. The CDR3 DNA is TGTGCCAGCTCACCAGGGTTGGGGATCCAAGAGACCCAGTACTTC. Translated: CASSPGLGIQETQYF.